This T cell receptor beta chain stems from a study of glioma-infiltrating T cells. Study-wide background: Low-grade gliomas were grade II; glioblastomas were grade IV at initial diagnosis.

The iRepertoire nested amplicon-rescue multiplex PCR amplified TCR alpha and beta CDR3s from RNA. TCRdb processed the multiplex PCR reads anew with MiXCR; each CDR3 protein has one entry. Of about 380,000 distinct CDR3 sequences listed, 35% to 45% were seen once; the top ten hold 12%. Germline V gives CDR1 MNHNS, CDR2 SASEGT. Trimming shortened V by 5 bases and J by 1 base, and 18 bases separated the two germline ends. This CDR3 has 17 residues. Study results and limitations: Only very few CDR3 sequences appeared in both tissue and blood.

This clonotype was detected ten times or more. Antigen: not known. This clonotype was sampled from a human donor with low-grade glioma or glioblastoma, undergoing nonglioma brain surgery, or in good health (not recorded which). Sequencing used glioma tissue, nonneoplastic brain tissue, or PBMCs (not recorded which). The chain carries TRBV6-1 and TRBJ1-5, with D perhaps TRBD1 (6 bases). CDR3 protein: CASSSRGGGTSNQPQHF. The CDR3 DNA follows: TGTGCCAGCAGTTCCCGTGGAGGGGGAACAAGCAATCAGCCCCAGCATTTT.